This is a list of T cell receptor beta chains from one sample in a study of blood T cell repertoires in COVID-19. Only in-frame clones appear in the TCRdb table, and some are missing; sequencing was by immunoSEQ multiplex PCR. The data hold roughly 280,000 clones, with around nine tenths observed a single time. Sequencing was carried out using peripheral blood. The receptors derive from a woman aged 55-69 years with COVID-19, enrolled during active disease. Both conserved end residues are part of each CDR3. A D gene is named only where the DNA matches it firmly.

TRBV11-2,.,CASSLLIQGPYEQYF
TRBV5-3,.,CARSLPPDRNYGYTF
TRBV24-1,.,CATSDGRGGSYGYTF
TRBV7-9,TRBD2,CASTPNGGSGSNNEQFF
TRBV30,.,CAWNGGSLETQYF
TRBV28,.,CASSLGGGPYEQYF
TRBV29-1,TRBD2,CSVSGTSGSSYNEQFF
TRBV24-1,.,CATSGVSYEQYF
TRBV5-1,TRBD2,CASSPGSSGGLETQYF
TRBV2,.,CASRAGREQYF
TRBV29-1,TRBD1,CSVGTDPYNEQFF
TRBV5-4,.,CASSLGQASTDTQYF
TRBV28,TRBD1,CATNRDRGKDTQYF
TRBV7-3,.,CASSPSGASYEQYF
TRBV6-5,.,CASSRGRNTIYF